The following is a TCR beta chain sequence with its context. Its antigen is unidentified. The CDR3 loop spans 14 amino acids. Germline CDR1 SGHVS, CDR2 FQNEAQ. V dropped 10 bases and J dropped 6; count of bases not matched to a gene: 9. The method was immunoSEQ multiplex PCR; TCRdb's version includes in-frame clones alone and lacks a portion of them. The table lists more than 60,000 clones, 65% to 85% of them singletons. The sample comes from a study of early stage breast cancer tumors. Study background: About 70% of the 16 invasive tumors were ER+, PR+ and HER2-. Study results and limitations: Tumor and normal breast were distinguished via blood comparison in most of the 16 patients. Commonly generated sequences made up most enriched TCRB sequences shared between patients.

Sequenced material: blood. The gene calls are TRBV7-8 and TRBJ1-6; 7 nucleotides agree with TRBD1. The source of this sequence is a person in their sixties or seventies with breast cancer. The CDR3 sequence is CATARDSVNSPLHF. In DNA form, the CDR3 reads TGTGCCACCGCCCGGGACAGCGTTAATTCACCCCTCCACTTT.